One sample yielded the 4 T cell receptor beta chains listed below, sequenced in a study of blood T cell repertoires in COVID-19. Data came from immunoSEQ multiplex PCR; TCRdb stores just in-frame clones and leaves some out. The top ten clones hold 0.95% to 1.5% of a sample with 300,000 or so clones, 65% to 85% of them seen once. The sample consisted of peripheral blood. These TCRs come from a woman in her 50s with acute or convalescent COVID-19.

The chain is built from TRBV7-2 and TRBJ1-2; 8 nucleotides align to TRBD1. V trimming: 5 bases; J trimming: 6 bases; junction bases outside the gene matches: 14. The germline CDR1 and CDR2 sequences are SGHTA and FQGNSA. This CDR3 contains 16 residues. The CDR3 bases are TGTGCCAGCAGCAGTGGGTTGGACAGGGTAATAAATGGCTACACCTTC. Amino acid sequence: CASSSGLDRVINGYTF.

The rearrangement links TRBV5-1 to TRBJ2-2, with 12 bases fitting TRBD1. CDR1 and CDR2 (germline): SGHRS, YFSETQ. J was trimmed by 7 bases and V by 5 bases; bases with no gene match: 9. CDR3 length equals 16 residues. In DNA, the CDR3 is TGCGCCAGCAGTGACCCGGGACAGGGGGCCGGCGGGGAGCTGTTTTTT. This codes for CASSDPGQGAGGELFF.

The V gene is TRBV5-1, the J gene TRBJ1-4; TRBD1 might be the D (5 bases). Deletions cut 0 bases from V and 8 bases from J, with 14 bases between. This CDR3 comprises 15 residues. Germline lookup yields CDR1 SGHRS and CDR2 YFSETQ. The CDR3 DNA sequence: TGCGCCAGCAGCTTGGGGGCAGCCGGGGGAGAAAAACTGTTTTTT. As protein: CASSLGAAGGEKLFF.

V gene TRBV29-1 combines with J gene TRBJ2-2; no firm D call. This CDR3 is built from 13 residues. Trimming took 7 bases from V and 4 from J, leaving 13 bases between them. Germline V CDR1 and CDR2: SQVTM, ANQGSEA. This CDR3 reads CSGSDSFTGELFF. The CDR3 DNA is TGCAGCGGATCCGACTCTTTCACCGGGGAGCTGTTTTTT.